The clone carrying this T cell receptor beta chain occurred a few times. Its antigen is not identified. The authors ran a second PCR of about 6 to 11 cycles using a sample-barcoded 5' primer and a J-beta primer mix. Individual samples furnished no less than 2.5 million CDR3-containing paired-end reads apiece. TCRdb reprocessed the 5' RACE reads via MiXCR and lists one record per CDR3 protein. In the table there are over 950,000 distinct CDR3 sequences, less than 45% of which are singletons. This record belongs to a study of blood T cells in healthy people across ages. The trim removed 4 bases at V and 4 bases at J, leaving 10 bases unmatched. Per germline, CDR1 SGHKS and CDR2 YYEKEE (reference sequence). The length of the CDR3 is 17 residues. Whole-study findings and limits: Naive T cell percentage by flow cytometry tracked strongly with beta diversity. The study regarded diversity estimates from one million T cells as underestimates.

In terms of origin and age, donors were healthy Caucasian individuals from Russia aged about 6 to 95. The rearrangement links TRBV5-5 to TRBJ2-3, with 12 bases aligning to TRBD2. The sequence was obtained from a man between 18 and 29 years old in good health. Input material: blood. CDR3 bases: TGTGCCAGCAGCCCCCCACCGACTAGCGGGGGCCCAGATACGCAGTATTTT. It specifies CASSPPPTSGGPDTQYF.